A single sample is the source of the 23 T cell receptor beta chains below, sequenced in a study of blood T cells in healthy people across ages. Using a J-beta primer mix together with a sample-barcoded 5' primer, a second PCR was run for roughly 6 to 12 cycles. TCRdb redid the calling of the 5' RACE reads with MiXCR, one entry per CDR3 protein. The sample has 700,000 or so distinct CDR3 sequences, around 43% seen once. The sequencing sample was made of blood. All receptors derive from an elderly man in good health.

This clonotype was seen many times. The rearrangement links TRBV4-1 to TRBJ2-1; 7 bases match TRBD2. The germline V gene has CDR1 MGHRA and CDR2 YSYEKL. With V trimmed by 0 bases and J by 7 bases, 9 bases remained unmatched. The CDR3 length is 16 residues. CDR3 amino acids: CASSQDGGGFTNEQFF. In DNA form, the CDR3 reads TGCGCCAGCAGCCAAGATGGGGGGGGGTTTACGAATGAGCAGTTCTTC.

V usage is TRBV28 and J usage is TRBJ2-4, with TRBD1 identical over 11 bases. CDR3 length: 16 residues. J was trimmed by 13 bases and V by 5 bases; bases with no gene match: 16. Germline values: CDR1 MDHEN, CDR2 SYDVKM. The CDR3: CASSTRTGGVLRAQYF. The DNA of the CDR3 is TGTGCCAGCAGTACGAGGACAGGGGGCGTCCTACGAGCGCAGTACTTC.

This rearrangement joins TRBV20-1 to TRBJ2-1; either TRBD1 or TRBD2 may fit D (5 bases each). CDR3 length equals 13 residues. The V gene lost 6 bases and the J gene lost 9 bases, with 18 bases spanning the gap. Germline V gene sequence: CDR1 DFQATT, CDR2 SNEGSKA (reference sequence). The CDR3 reads CSASRDLATEQFF. As DNA, the CDR3 is TGCAGTGCCTCCAGGGATCTAGCTACTGAGCAGTTCTTC.

At least ten counts were recorded for this clonotype. The rearrangement uses TRBV5-6 and TRBJ2-4; D remains unclear. This CDR3 has 15 residues. Germline-derived CDR1 and CDR2 are SGHDT and YYEEEE. The ends were cut back, 4 bases at V and 5 bases at J, with 16 bases in the middle. The CDR3 DNA reads as TGTGCCAGCAGCCCCTTAGGAGAAGGCCAAAACATTCAGTACTTC. This encodes CASSPLGEGQNIQYF.

The table lists this clonotype with many counts. The rearrangement uses TRBV14 and TRBJ2-3, with 9 bases lining up with TRBD1. The CDR3 length is 18 residues. V was pared by 3 bases and J by 4 bases, with 14 bases of the junction left unmatched. Germline V CDR1 and CDR2: SGHDN, FVKESK. The DNA of the CDR3 is TGTGCCAGCAGCCACCAAGGGGGGGACAGGGCGAGCCCAGATACGCAGTATTTT. Protein product: CASSHQGGDRASPDTQYF.

The chain uses TRBV5-1 and TRBJ2-5; 16 positions agree with TRBD2. J was trimmed by 2 bases and V by 5 bases; bases with no gene match: 9. Per the germline V gene, CDR1 is SGHRS and CDR2 is YFSETQ. The CDR3 contains 18 residues. As DNA, the CDR3 is TGCGCCAGCAGACCCGGGACTAGCGGGGGGGCCCTGCAAGAGACCCAGTACTTC. As protein: CASRPGTSGGALQETQYF.

V is TRBV29-1 and J is TRBJ2-4; D is ambiguous. Trimming shortened V by 4 bases and J by 13 bases, and 26 bases separated the two germline ends. The germline V gene encodes CDR1 SQVTM and CDR2 ANQGSEA. This CDR3 has 15 amino acids. This chain's CDR3 is CSVVAASKKSYDQYF. CDR3 bases: TGCAGCGTTGTGGCCGCCTCTAAAAAATCTTACGACCAGTACTTC.

The chain recombines TRBV5-1 with TRBJ2-5; unclear D gene. The CDR3 runs 14 residues. Germline loops: CDR1 SGHRS, CDR2 YFSETQ. V lost 1 base and J lost 1, with 8 bases in between. As DNA, the CDR3 is TGCGCCAGCAGCTTGAGCAGGCTCCAAGAGACCCAGTACTTC. Its protein is CASSLSRLQETQYF.

This clonotype was detected only a few times. The V call is TRBV11-2, the J call TRBJ2-4; D unclear. Trimming left V 7 bases short and J 13 bases short, with 17 bases between. Per germline, CDR1 SGHAT and CDR2 FQNNGV. The CDR3 runs 12 residues. The chain's CDR3 is CASTSVLAVQYF. Here the CDR3 DNA reads TGTGCCAGCACCTCAGTCCTCGCCGTGCAGTACTTC.

J is TRBJ2-5 and V is TRBV18; perhaps TRBD1 as D (6 bases). V lost 0 bases to trimming and J lost 5 bases, with 10 bases between them. Germline CDR1 reads KGHSH; CDR2 reads LQKENI. The CDR3 covers 14 residues. CDR3 nucleotides: TGTGCCAGCTCACCACCGGCAGGGGCCGAGACCCAGTACTTC. This sequence encodes CASSPPAGAETQYF.

This clonotype appeared many times. An end of the junction differs from the germline gene, which may be a read error. The rearrangement links TRBV5-1 to TRBJ2-5; D might be TRBD2 (5 bases). There are 14 residues in the CDR3. The germline V gene encodes CDR1 SGHRS and CDR2 YFSETQ. This CDR3 reads CASSLGRAQETQYF. The CDR3 DNA reads TGTGCCAGCAGTTTAGGGCGGGCACAAGAGACCCAGTACTTC.

V is TRBV2 and J is TRBJ2-3, with D possibly being TRBD2 (5 bases). The germline V gene has CDR1 SNHLY and CDR2 FYNNEI. Trimming shortened V by 6 bases and J by 5 bases, and 15 bases separated the two germline ends. CDR3 length: 14 residues. CDR3 residues: CASRMDLGGDTQYF. CDR3 sequence (DNA): TGTGCCAGCAGGATGGACTTAGGCGGAGATACGCAGTATTTT.

The rearrangement uses TRBV11-1 and TRBJ2-1, with D hard to call. Deletions cut 2 bases from V and 0 bases from J, with 14 bases between. The CDR3 extends over 17 amino acids. Germline loops: CDR1 SGHAT, CDR2 FQDESV (reference sequence). CDR3 loop: CASSLQSPGVSYNEQFF. DNA of the CDR3: TGTGCCAGCAGCTTACAATCGCCGGGCGTCTCCTACAATGAGCAGTTCTTC.

CDR3 DNA sequence: TGCAGTGCTAGAGAGGGACTAGGGCGGGGCTACACCTTC. Protein: CSAREGLGRGYTF. The genes are TRBV20-1 and TRBJ1-2, with D possibly being TRBD1 (5 bases). Trimming took off 0 bases at V and 8 bases at J, with 13 bases between the two ends. The CDR3 runs to 13 residues. In germline, CDR1 is DFQATT, CDR2 SNEGSKA (reference sequence).

A remark on this clonotype: The junction shows a germline mismatch at one end, possibly a read error. V and J are TRBV2 and TRBJ2-4; no clear D. The end of the DNA fits TRBJ2-5 better, so the J call may be wrong. Germline V CDR1 and CDR2: SNHLY, FYNNEI. The CDR3 has 14 residues. The CDR3 spells CVSSIRTTQETQYF. The CDR3 DNA reads as TGTGTCAGCAGTATTAGGACGACCCAAGAGACCCAGTACTTC.

This clonotype was observed a few times. The CDR3 coding sequence is TGTGCCAGCAGCCACCCGGGGAGGGGCGAAAAACTGTTTTTT. Protein product: CASSHPGRGEKLFF. The V call is TRBV3-1, the J call TRBJ1-4, with D tentatively TRBD1 (5 bases). The CDR3 runs 14 residues. CDR1 LGHDT and CDR2 YNNKEL come from the germline V gene (reference sequence). V lost 3 bases, J lost 8 bases, and 13 bases lay in between.

The chain joins TRBV7-9 to TRBJ2-3; the D gene is possibly TRBD1 (6 bases). Germline CDR1 is SEHNR and CDR2 is FQNEAQ (reference sequence). The V end lost 5 bases, the J end lost 5 bases, and 8 bases lay between the germline ends. This CDR3 region has 12 residues. Written as DNA, the CDR3 is TGTGCCAGCAGCCAGGGGTTAGATACGCAGTATTTT. Translated, it gives CASSQGLDTQYF.

The genes are TRBV30 and TRBJ1-1, with no clear D. CDR1 GTSNPN and CDR2 SVGIG come from the germline V gene (reference sequence). V lost 3 bases and J 1 base, leaving 3 bases between the germline ends. The CDR3 runs to 11 residues. The CDR3 DNA sequence: TGTGCCTGGAGACAGAACACTGAAGCTTTCTTT. Its translation is CAWRQNTEAFF.

This clonotype turned up a few times. The genes are TRBV7-9 and TRBJ1-2, with 7 nucleotides matching TRBD1. Germline CDR1 reads SEHNR; CDR2 reads FQNEAQ (reference sequence). V lost 5 bases, J lost 5 bases, and 8 bases stayed unmatched. The CDR3 sequence is 14 residues long. The chain's CDR3 is CASSTNDRAYGYTF. CDR3 bases: TGTGCCAGCAGCACCAACGACAGGGCTTATGGCTACACCTTC.

The J gene is TRBJ2-4, the V gene TRBV30; a possible D gene is TRBD1 (6 bases). CDR3 length: 16 residues. Germline values: CDR1 GTSNPN, CDR2 SVGIG (reference sequence). V lost 2 bases to trimming and J lost 0 bases, with 14 bases between them. The CDR3 region has the DNA TGTGCCTGGAGTAGGACAGCCGTTCTAGCCAAAAACATTCAGTACTTC. This gives the protein CAWSRTAVLAKNIQYF.

The chain links TRBV6-2 or TRBV6-3 to TRBJ2-1, with 9 bases lining up with TRBD2. J was trimmed by 5 bases and V by 2 bases; bases with no gene match: 10. CDR1 and CDR2 (germline): MNHEY, SVGEGT. This CDR3 is 17 amino acids long. The CDR3 sequence is CASSYPGGLAGNNEQFF. CDR3 nucleotide sequence: TGTGCCAGCAGTTACCCTGGGGGGCTAGCGGGGAACAATGAGCAGTTCTTC.

This clonotype was seen more than once but under ten times. V gene TRBV7-9 combines with J gene TRBJ2-1; D gene ambiguous. Trimming took off 4 bases at V and 7 bases at J, with 8 bases between the two ends. CDR3 size: 12 residues. Germline V gene lookup returns CDR1 SEHNR and CDR2 FQNEAQ (reference sequence). CDR3 residues: CASSSVGNEQFF. The DNA of the CDR3 is TGTGCCAGCAGCTCCGTAGGAAATGAGCAGTTCTTC. Together with reference TRBV7-9 and TRBJ2-1, the CDR3 gives the full variable domain: DTGVSQNPRHKITKRGQNVTFRCDPISEHNRLYWYRQTLGQGPEFLTYFQNEAQLEKSRLLSDRFSAERPKGSFSTLEIQRTEQGDSAMYLCASSSVGNEQFFGPGTRLTVL.

This clonotype appeared a few times. The CDR3 DNA is TGCAGTGCCAAGGGCCGGGGCGATTCCTCTGGGGCCAACGTCCTGACTTTC. The encoded protein is CSAKGRGDSSGANVLTF. The J gene is TRBJ2-6, the V gene TRBV20-1; D is perhaps TRBD1 or TRBD2 (5 bases each). Germline V lookup: CDR1 DFQATT, CDR2 SNEGSKA (reference sequence). Trimming took 6 bases from V and 0 from J, leaving 18 bases between them. The CDR3 is 17 residues long.